Shown below are 31 T cell receptor beta chains from a single sample sequenced in a study of OX40 agonist ivuxolimab in advanced cancers. Assay: immunoSEQ multiplex PCR; the TCRdb copy retains only in-frame clones and omits some. The data contain roughly 92,000 clones, 90% of them singletons. Sequenced material: CD4+ or CD8+ T cells sorted from blood, taken in a trial of the OX40 agonist ivuxolimab. These receptors were collected from an adult with an advanced solid tumor such as melanoma, head and neck, liver or kidney cancer.

The chain has TRBV6-1 and TRBJ2-1; 13 positions agree with TRBD2. The CDR3 is made up of 15 amino acids. Per the germline V gene, CDR1 is MNHNS and CDR2 is SASEGT. J lost 13 bases, V lost 5 bases, and 11 bases had no gene match. DNA of the CDR3: TGTGCCAGCAGTCCCCGACTAGCGGGAGGTGATCTTCAGTTCTTC. This encodes CASSPRLAGGDLQFF.

The CDR3 DNA reads as TGTGCCAGCAGTTTTAATTCCTGGGGGAACACTGAAGCTTTCTTT. Its translation is CASSFNSWGNTEAFF. This rearrangement joins TRBV6-5 to TRBJ1-1; D is unresolved. Germline-derived CDR1 and CDR2 are MNHEY and SVGAGI. V dropped 4 bases and J dropped 1 base, with 13 bases sitting between them. The CDR3 spans 15 residues.

This CDR3 reads CASSKDRVNTGELFF. For the CDR3, the DNA is TGTGCCAGCAGCAAGGACAGGGTAAACACCGGGGAGCTGTTTTTT. This chain uses TRBV7-9 with TRBJ2-2; the match to TRBD1 covers 8 bases. The CDR3 runs to 15 residues. Germline V gene sequence: CDR1 SEHNR, CDR2 FQNEAQ (reference sequence). The trim removed 5 bases at V and 2 bases at J, leaving 4 bases unmatched.

The chain employs TRBV29-1 and TRBJ1-2; unclear D gene. The V end was cut by 5 bases, the J end by 0 bases, with 10 bases between. Looked up from germline, CDR1 is SQVTM and CDR2 is ANQGSEA. The CDR3 has 13 amino acids. Here the CDR3 reads CSVSGTSNYGYTF. The DNA for the CDR3 is TGCAGCGTTTCTGGCACTTCTAACTATGGCTACACCTTC.

The rearrangement uses TRBV9 and TRBJ2-5; 7 bases map to TRBD1. Germline CDR1 and CDR2: SGDLS and YYNGEE. The CDR3 totals 16 residues. The V and J ends lost 4 bases and 5 bases, in that order; junction bases with no gene match: 14. The CDR3 region has the DNA TGTGCCAGCAGCCCCTCCGGGACAGCAACGCGGGAGACCCAGTACTTC. As protein: CASSPSGTATRETQYF.

The chain combines TRBV7-8 with TRBJ1-4; the D is unclear. Looked up from germline, CDR1 is SGHVS and CDR2 is FQNEAQ. Trimming took 6 bases from V and 3 from J, leaving 11 bases between them. This CDR3 spans 14 amino acids. Written as DNA, the CDR3 is TGTGCCAGCAGTCCCGGGCAGGCTAATGAAAAACTGTTTTTT. Its protein is CASSPGQANEKLFF.

This sequence joins TRBV5-5 and TRBJ1-1; a weak D match, TRBD1 (5 bases). The V gene's germline CDR1 is SGHKS and CDR2 YYEKEE (reference sequence). Trimming left V 4 bases short and J 8 bases short, with 21 bases between. This CDR3 region has 15 residues. The CDR3 DNA reads TGTGCCAGCAGCCCGGGCTGGGGACCCCGGGAGGAAGCTTTCTTT. The encoded protein is CASSPGWGPREEAFF.

CDR3 bases: TGTGCCAGCAGCTTATACACAGGGGGGGCTGAAGCTTTCTTT. This codes for CASSLYTGGAEAFF. The chain recombines TRBV11-2 with TRBJ1-1; 8 bases fit TRBD1. The CDR3 covers 14 residues. In germline, CDR1 is SGHAT, CDR2 FQNNGV. With 2 bases clipped from V and 6 bases from J, the junction kept 5 bases outside the gene matches.

CDR3 region: CASSLRTSGPSYEQYF. Here the CDR3 DNA reads TGCGCCAGCAGCTTACGAACTAGCGGTCCCTCCTACGAGCAGTACTTC. This chain uses TRBV5-1 with TRBJ2-7; TRBD2 matches at 8 bases. The CDR3 contains 16 residues. Unmatched junction bases numbered 7, after V lost 2 bases and J lost 0 bases. Germline V gene lookup returns CDR1 SGHRS and CDR2 YFSETQ.

This chain joins TRBV6-6 and TRBJ2-5; the D is unclear. Trimming shortened V by 10 bases and J by 5 bases, and 23 bases separated the two germline ends. CDR3 length: 15 residues. The germline V gene has CDR1 MNHNY and CDR2 SVGAGI (reference sequence). The CDR3 sequence: CATSPGQIAAETQYF. The CDR3 nucleotides read TGTGCCACCTCCCCTGGGCAGATCGCGGCGGAGACCCAGTACTTC.

This clone is a singleton in its sample. The rearrangement links TRBV29-1 to TRBJ2-1; TRBD2 matches 10 bases. This CDR3 comprises 16 residues. Looked up from germline, CDR1 is SQVTM and CDR2 is ANQGSEA. V was clipped by 4 bases and J by 7 bases; unmatched bases: 13. The CDR3 DNA is TGCAGCGTTGTTGGGGCCCTAGCGGGAGTCCGGAATGAGCAGTTCTTC. Protein: CSVVGALAGVRNEQFF.

The V call is TRBV27, the J call TRBJ2-7; a possible D gene is TRBD1 (6 bases). This CDR3 spans 17 amino acids. Germline V lookup: CDR1 MNHEY, CDR2 SMNVEV (reference sequence). V lost 5 bases and J 3 bases, leaving 23 bases between the germline ends. The CDR3 DNA is TGTGCCAGCAGTCCAACTACCTCCGGGACATTTCGCTACGAGCAGTACTTC. Protein product: CASSPTTSGTFRYEQYF.

The rearrangement links TRBV7-8 to TRBJ1-6; TRBD1 aligns across 9 bases. V lost 4 bases and J lost 9; bases outside the gene matches: 7. Per the germline V gene, CDR1 is SGHVS and CDR2 is FQNEAQ. The CDR3 covers 15 residues. The CDR3 region is CASSSRQGDSSPLHF. The CDR3 DNA reads TGTGCCAGCAGCTCCCGACAGGGGGATAGTTCACCCCTCCACTTT.

This clone has only a few counts. The J gene is TRBJ2-1, the V gene TRBV28; TRBD1 agrees at 11 bases. Germline CDR1 and CDR2: MDHEN and SYDVKM. The CDR3 runs to 22 residues. Losses at the gene ends were 6 bases for V and 0 bases for J; bases not matched to a gene: 22. CDR3 sequence reads: CASSLTPPLGQGGASSYNEQFF. The CDR3 coding sequence is TGTGCCAGCAGCCTAACCCCTCCCTTGGGACAGGGGGGCGCGTCCTCCTACAATGAGCAGTTCTTC.

The gene calls are TRBV7-8 and TRBJ2-7, with a tentative D call TRBD1 (6 bases). Germline loops: CDR1 SGHVS, CDR2 FQNEAQ. The CDR3 totals 14 residues. The V and J ends lost 5 bases and 0 bases respectively, with 11 bases between them. For the CDR3, the DNA is TGTGCCAGCAGCCTCGGACAGAGCTCCTACGAGCAGTACTTC. This gives the protein CASSLGQSSYEQYF.

The V and J genes are TRBV7-3 and TRBJ2-6, with 7 bases fitting TRBD2. The germline V gene has CDR1 SGHTA and CDR2 FQGTGA. The CDR3 sequence is 18 residues long. J was trimmed by 0 bases and V by 8 bases; bases with no gene match: 13. The CDR3 protein is CASSALVAGVSGANVLTF. In DNA form, the CDR3 reads TGTGCCAGCTCGGCATTGGTAGCGGGCGTCTCTGGGGCCAACGTCCTGACTTTC.

This chain uses TRBV27 with TRBJ1-2, with 10 bases fitting TRBD1. CDR3 length: 13 amino acids. The V segment lost 6 bases and the J segment 5 bases; nucleotides outside the gene matches: 3. Germline lookup yields CDR1 MNHEY and CDR2 SMNVEV (reference sequence). CDR3: CASSGTGDYGYTF. Written as DNA, the CDR3 is TGTGCCAGCAGCGGGACAGGGGATTATGGCTACACCTTC.

This CDR3 is CASSRGQGPPSRYLEQYF. In DNA, the CDR3 is TGTGCCAGCAGCCGAGGACAGGGGCCTCCCAGTAGATATCTCGAGCAGTACTTC. J is TRBJ2-7 and V is TRBV11-1; 9 nucleotides match TRBD1. The V and J ends lost 5 bases and 6 bases, in that order; junction bases with no gene match: 20. This CDR3 spans 18 amino acids. In germline, CDR1 is SGHAT, CDR2 FQDESV (reference sequence). The variable domain in full, with the rest retrieved from reference TRBV11-1 and TRBJ2-7, is EAEVAQSPRYKITEKSQAVAFWCDPISGHATLYWYRQILGQGPELLVQFQDESVVDDSQLPKDRFSAERLKGVDSTLKIQPAELGDSAMYLCASSRGQGPPSRYLEQYFGPGTRLTVT.

The J gene is TRBJ1-3, the V gene TRBV30, with D maybe TRBD1 (5 bases). Trimming took 4 bases from V and 8 from J, leaving 15 bases between them. The CDR3 is 13 residues long. Per germline, CDR1 GTSNPN and CDR2 SVGIG (reference sequence). The CDR3 loop reads CAWTGNPRDTIYF. The CDR3 nucleotides read TGTGCCTGGACAGGGAACCCAAGGGACACCATATATTTT.

This chain connects TRBV27 to TRBJ1-2, with D possibly being TRBD1 (5 bases). Trimming stripped 0 bases from V and 0 bases from J, with 11 bases between. CDR1 and CDR2 from the germline V gene are MNHEY and SMNVEV (reference sequence). CDR3 size: 16 residues. The CDR3 region is CASSLSRVTANYGYTF. Written as DNA, the CDR3 is TGTGCCAGCAGTTTATCCAGGGTGACAGCTAACTATGGCTACACCTTC.

The chain has TRBV5-1 and TRBJ2-3, with 9 bases fitting TRBD2. Per germline, CDR1 SGHRS and CDR2 YFSETQ. The CDR3 has 17 amino acids. After removal of 1 base from V and 0 bases from J, the junction contained 6 bases not matched to a gene. The CDR3 protein is CASSLLSGGRSTDTQYF. The CDR3 DNA is TGCGCCAGCAGCTTGCTGAGCGGGGGGCGTAGCACAGATACGCAGTATTTT.

The chain couples TRBV28 to TRBJ2-1; 11 bases match TRBD2. Trimming removed 4 bases from V and 3 bases from J; junction bases left unmatched: 2. The CDR3 loop spans 15 amino acids. In germline, CDR1 is MDHEN, CDR2 SYDVKM. CDR3 nucleotides: TGTGCCAGCAGTTATAGCGGGAGGGGCTACAATGAGCAGTTCTTC. This sequence encodes CASSYSGRGYNEQFF. The whole variable domain, filled in from reference TRBV28 and TRBJ2-1, reads DVKVTQSSRYLVKRTGEKVFLECVQDMDHENMFWYRQDPGLGLRLIYFSYDVKMKEKGDIPEGYSVSREKKERFSLILESASTNQTSMYLCASSYSGRGYNEQFFGPGTRLTVL.

This chain uses TRBV5-1 with TRBJ2-3, with 8 bases fitting TRBD2. This CDR3 contains 16 residues. The ends lost 4 bases at V and 0 bases at J; junction bases unmatched: 7. Germline assignment: CDR1 SGHRS and CDR2 YFSETQ. This chain's CDR3 is CASSPLAEVSTDTQYF. The CDR3 DNA reads as TGCGCCAGCAGCCCACTAGCGGAGGTTAGCACAGATACGCAGTATTTT.

This clone was counted a few times. The chain recombines TRBV6-5 with TRBJ1-6, with TRBD1 matching 7 bases. Germline CDR1 MNHEY, CDR2 SVGAGI. The CDR3 is 15 residues long. The trim removed 4 bases at V and 6 bases at J, leaving 6 bases unmatched. DNA for the CDR3: TGTGCCAGCAGTTTACGGGACAGCGGTAATTCACCCCTCCACTTT. Translation gives CASSLRDSGNSPLHF.

The chain recombines TRBV5-1 with TRBJ2-1; D gene uncertain. Germline V lookup: CDR1 SGHRS, CDR2 YFSETQ. Trimming took off 3 bases at V and 5 bases at J, with 6 bases between the two ends. The CDR3 is 12 residues long. The DNA of the CDR3 is TGCGCCAGCAGCTCCAAGAACAATGAGCAGTTCTTC. Amino acids: CASSSKNNEQFF.

The V gene is TRBV2, the J gene TRBJ1-4; D not certain. Trimming left V 4 bases short and J 1 base short, with 10 bases between. Germline CDR1 SNHLY, CDR2 FYNNEI. This CDR3 is built from 15 residues. The CDR3 here is CASSVLQLTNEKLFF. DNA of the CDR3: TGTGCCAGCAGTGTACTACAGCTAACTAATGAAAAACTGTTTTTT. The entire variable domain, with the rest obtained from reference TRBV2 and TRBJ1-4, is as follows: EPEVTQTPSHQVTQMGQEVILRCVPISNHLYFYWYRQILGQKVEFLVSFYNNEISEKSEIFDDQFSVERPDGSNFTLKIRSTKLEDSAMYFCASSVLQLTNEKLFFGSGTQLSVL.

This chain joins TRBV30 and TRBJ1-6, with a weak D call TRBD1 (6 bases). The germline gives CDR1 GTSNPN, CDR2 SVGIG (reference sequence). The V gene lost 3 bases and the J gene lost 5 bases, with 11 bases spanning the gap. The CDR3 is made up of 14 amino acids. As DNA, the CDR3 is TGTGCCTGGAGGGTAGGGGGGGATAATTCACCCCTCCACTTT. This gives the protein CAWRVGGDNSPLHF.

This clone has only a few counts. This chain links TRBV7-6 with TRBJ2-3; unclear D gene. The CDR3 contains 13 residues. CDR1 is SGHVS, CDR2 FNYEAQ, per germline. Trimming took off 2 bases at V and 1 base at J, with 4 bases between the two ends. The CDR3 DNA follows: TGTGCCAGCAGCTTAATGCGCACAGATACGCAGTATTTT. Encoded protein: CASSLMRTDTQYF.

V usage is TRBV5-4 and J usage is TRBJ2-6; D is ambiguous. The CDR3 spans 16 residues. The germline V gene encodes CDR1 SGHNT and CDR2 YYREEE (reference sequence). Trimming left V 1 base short and J 4 bases short, with 12 bases between. Here the CDR3 reads CASSLLVSAGANVLTF. The CDR3 nucleotides are TGTGCCAGCAGCTTGTTAGTATCAGCGGGGGCCAACGTCCTGACTTTC.

The V and J genes are TRBV6-1 and TRBJ1-5; D gene unclear. Germline CDR1 is MNHNS and CDR2 is SASEGT. V was shortened by 4 bases and J by 1 base, with 8 bases between the two germline ends. This CDR3 contains 14 residues. The CDR3, as DNA: TGTGCCAGCAGTGGGCGGCAGAGCAATCAGCCCCAGCATTTT. It yields the protein CASSGRQSNQPQHF.

This clone has just one count. This chain connects TRBV7-9 to TRBJ2-5; D may be TRBD1 or TRBD2 (5 bases each). The germline CDR1 and CDR2 sequences are SEHNR and FQNEAQ (reference sequence). V lost 2 bases and J 4 bases, leaving 8 bases between the germline ends. The CDR3 runs to 13 residues. CDR3 nucleotide sequence: TGTGCCAGCAGCTTATCGGGACGAGAGACCCAGTACTTC. This encodes CASSLSGRETQYF. The full variable domain, rest sourced from reference TRBV7-9 and TRBJ2-5, is DTGVSQNPRHKITKRGQNVTFRCDPISEHNRLYWYRQTLGQGPEFLTYFQNEAQLEKSRLLSDRFSAERPKGSFSTLEIQRTEQGDSAMYLCASSLSGRETQYFGPGTRLLVL.